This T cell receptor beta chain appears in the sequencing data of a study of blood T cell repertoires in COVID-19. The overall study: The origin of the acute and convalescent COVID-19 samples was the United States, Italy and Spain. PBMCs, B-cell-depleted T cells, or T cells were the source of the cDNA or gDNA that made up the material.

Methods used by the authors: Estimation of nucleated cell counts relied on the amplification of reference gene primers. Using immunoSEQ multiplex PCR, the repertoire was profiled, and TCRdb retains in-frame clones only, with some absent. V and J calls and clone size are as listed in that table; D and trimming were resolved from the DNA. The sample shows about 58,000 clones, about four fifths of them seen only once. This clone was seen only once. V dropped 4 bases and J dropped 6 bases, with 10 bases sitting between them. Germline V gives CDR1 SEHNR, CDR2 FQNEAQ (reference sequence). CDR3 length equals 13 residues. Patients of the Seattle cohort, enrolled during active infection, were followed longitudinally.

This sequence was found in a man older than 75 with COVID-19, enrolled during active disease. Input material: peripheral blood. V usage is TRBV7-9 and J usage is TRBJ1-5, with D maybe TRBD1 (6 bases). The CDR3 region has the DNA TGTGCCAGCAGCTACAGGGACGGTCAGCCCCAGCATTTT. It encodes CASSYRDGQPQHF.